This is a list of T cell receptor beta chains from one sample in a study of cytomegalovirus exposure and HLA in healthy donors. Some clones are missing from TCRdb's copy, which holds only in-frame ones; the method was immunoSEQ multiplex PCR. This sample has approximately 150,000 clones; 75% to 90% occur once, and the top ten carry roughly 2%. The sample was PBMCs. Receptor source: a human donor in good health. Both conserved end residues are part of each CDR3. The D gene is left open where the match is weak. Clone size is not always given. Where it is, it says once, few, many or a class for expanded clones.

CDR3 protein: CASRTTGTEAFF; CDR3 DNA: TGTGCCAGCAGGACGACAGGGACTGAAGCTTTCTTT; D gene: TRBD1; J gene: TRBJ1-1; clone size: NA; V gene: TRBV2
CDR3 protein: CASSSGGGTGSYEQYF; CDR3 DNA: TGTGCCAGCAGCTCGGGGGGTGGGACAGGGAGCTACGAGCAGTACTTC; D gene: TRBD1; J gene: TRBJ2-7; clone size: NA; V gene: TRBV5-6
CDR3 protein: CASTPRRGHTGELFF; CDR3 DNA: TGTGCCAGCACCCCCCGAAGGGGCCACACCGGGGAGCTGTTTTTT; D gene: NA; J gene: TRBJ2-2; clone size: once; V gene: TRBV21-1
CDR3 protein: CATSRDPGGMNTEAFF; CDR3 DNA: TGTGCCACCAGCAGAGATCCGGGGGGCATGAACACTGAAGCTTTCTTT; D gene: NA; J gene: TRBJ1-1; clone size: once; V gene: TRBV15
CDR3 protein: CASSEWSPGQGYEKLFF; CDR3 DNA: TGTGCCAGCAGTGAATGGTCCCCGGGACAGGGGTATGAAAAACTGTTTTTT; D gene: TRBD1; J gene: TRBJ1-4; clone size: NA; V gene: TRBV6-1
CDR3 protein: CASIGQGLERQYF; CDR3 DNA: TGTGCCAGCATAGGACAGGGGTTGGAGAGGCAGTACTTC; D gene: TRBD1; J gene: TRBJ2-7; clone size: NA; V gene: TRBV28
CDR3 protein: CASSRDRSSYNEQFF; CDR3 DNA: TGTGCCAGTAGTAGGGACAGGAGCTCCTACAATGAGCAGTTCTTC; D gene: TRBD1; J gene: TRBJ2-1; clone size: NA; V gene: TRBV19
CDR3 protein: CSSSRGGYGYTF; CDR3 DNA: TGTTCCAGCAGCAGGGGAGGCTATGGCTACACCTTC; D gene: NA; J gene: TRBJ1-2; clone size: NA; V gene: TRBV7-9
CDR3 protein: CASSSSPEAPQHF; CDR3 DNA: TGTGCCAGCAGCAGCTCGCCGGAGGCGCCCCAGCATTTT; D gene: NA; J gene: TRBJ1-5; clone size: once; V gene: TRBV5-4
CDR3 protein: CSVEPGDYGYTF; CDR3 DNA: TGCAGCGTTGAACCCGGGGACTATGGCTACACCTTC; D gene: NA; J gene: TRBJ1-2; clone size: NA; V gene: TRBV29-1